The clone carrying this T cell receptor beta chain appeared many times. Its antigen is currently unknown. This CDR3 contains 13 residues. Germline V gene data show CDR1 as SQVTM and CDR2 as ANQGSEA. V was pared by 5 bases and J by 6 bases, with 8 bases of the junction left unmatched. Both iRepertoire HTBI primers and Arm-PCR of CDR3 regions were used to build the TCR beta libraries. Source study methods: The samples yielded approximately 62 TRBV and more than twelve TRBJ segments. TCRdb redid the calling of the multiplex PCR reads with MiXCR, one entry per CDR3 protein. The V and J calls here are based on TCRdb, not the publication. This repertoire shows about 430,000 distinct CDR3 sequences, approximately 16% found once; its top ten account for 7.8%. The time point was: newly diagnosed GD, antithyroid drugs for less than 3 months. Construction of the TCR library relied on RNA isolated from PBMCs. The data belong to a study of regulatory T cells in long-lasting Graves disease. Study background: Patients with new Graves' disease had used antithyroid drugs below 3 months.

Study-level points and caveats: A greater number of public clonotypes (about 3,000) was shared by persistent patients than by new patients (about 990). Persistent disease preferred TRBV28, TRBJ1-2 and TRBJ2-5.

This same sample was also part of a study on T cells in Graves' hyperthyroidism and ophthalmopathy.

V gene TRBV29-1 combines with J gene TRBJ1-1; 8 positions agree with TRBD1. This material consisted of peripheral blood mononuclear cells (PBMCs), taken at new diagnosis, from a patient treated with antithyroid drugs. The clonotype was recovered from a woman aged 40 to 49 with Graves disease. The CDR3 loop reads CSVRGQGLSEAFF. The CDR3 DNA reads TGCAGCGTTCGTGGACAGGGCCTCTCTGAAGCTTTCTTT.